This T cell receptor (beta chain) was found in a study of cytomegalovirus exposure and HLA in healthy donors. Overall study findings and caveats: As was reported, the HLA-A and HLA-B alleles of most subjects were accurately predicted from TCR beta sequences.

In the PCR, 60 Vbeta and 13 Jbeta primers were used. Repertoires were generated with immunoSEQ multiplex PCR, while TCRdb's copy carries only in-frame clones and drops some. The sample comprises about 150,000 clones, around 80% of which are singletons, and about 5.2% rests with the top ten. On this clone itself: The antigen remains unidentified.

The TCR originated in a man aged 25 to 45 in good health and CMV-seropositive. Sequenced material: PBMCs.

CDR3 DNA: TGTGCCAGCAGTCGACTAGCGGGGGGCCACGAGCAGTACTTC. Its protein product is CASSRLAGGHEQYF. The chain carries TRBV6-1 and TRBJ2-7; 13 nucleotides align to TRBD2. The CDR3 has 14 residues. The V gene end was trimmed by 5 bases and the J gene end by 5 bases; junction bases not matched to a gene: 3. The germline gives CDR1 MNHNS, CDR2 SASEGT.